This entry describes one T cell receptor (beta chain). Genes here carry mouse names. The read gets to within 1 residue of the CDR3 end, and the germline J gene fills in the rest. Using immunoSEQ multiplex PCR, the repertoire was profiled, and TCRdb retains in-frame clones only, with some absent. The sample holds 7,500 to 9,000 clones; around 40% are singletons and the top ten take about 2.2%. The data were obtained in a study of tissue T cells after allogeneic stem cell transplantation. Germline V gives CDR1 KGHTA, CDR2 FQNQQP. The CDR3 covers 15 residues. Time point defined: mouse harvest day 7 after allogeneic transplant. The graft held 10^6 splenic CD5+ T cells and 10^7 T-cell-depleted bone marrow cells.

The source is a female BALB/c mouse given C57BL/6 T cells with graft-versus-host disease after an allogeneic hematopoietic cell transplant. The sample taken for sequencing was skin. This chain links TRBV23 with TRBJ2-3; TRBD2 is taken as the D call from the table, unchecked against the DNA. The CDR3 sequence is CSSSPDWGDAETLYF. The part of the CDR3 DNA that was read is TGCTCCAGCAGCCCGGACTGGGGGGATGCAGAAACGCTGTAT. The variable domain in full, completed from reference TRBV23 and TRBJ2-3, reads DAAVTQKPRYLIKMKGQEAEMKCIPEKGHTAVFWYQQKQSKELKFLIYFQNQQPLDQIDMVKERFSAVCPSSSLCSLGIRTCEAEDSALYLCSSSPDWGDAETLYFGSGTRLTVL.